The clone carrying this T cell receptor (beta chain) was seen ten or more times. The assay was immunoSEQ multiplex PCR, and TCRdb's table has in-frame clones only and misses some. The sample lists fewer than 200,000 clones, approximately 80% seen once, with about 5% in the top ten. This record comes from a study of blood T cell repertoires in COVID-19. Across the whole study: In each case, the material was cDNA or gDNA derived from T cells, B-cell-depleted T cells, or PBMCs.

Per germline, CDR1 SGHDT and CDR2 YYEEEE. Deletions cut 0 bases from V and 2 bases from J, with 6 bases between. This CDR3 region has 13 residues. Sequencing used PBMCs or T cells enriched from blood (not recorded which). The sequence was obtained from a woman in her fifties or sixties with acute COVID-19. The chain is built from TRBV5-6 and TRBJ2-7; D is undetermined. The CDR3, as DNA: TGTGCCAGCAGCTTGGCCGGTACCTACGAGCAGTACTTC. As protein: CASSLAGTYEQYF.